A selection of T cell receptor beta chains follows, all from one sample in a study of shared clonotypes between healthy human individuals. This table comes from immunoSEQ multiplex PCR, and its TCRdb copy is limited to in-frame clones, with some not included. The repertoire holds some 790,000 clones, with over 60% as singletons. Material: memory CD4+ T cells sorted from blood. Every receptor here comes from a woman aged 30 to 39 in good health. Each CDR3 is given with its conserved first and last residue. Each record gives: D gene, J gene, clone size, V gene, CDR3 DNA, CDR3 protein. D genes are given only for firm matches. The listing skips clone size in some rows; elsewhere it reads once, few, many or a size class.

>.|TRBJ2-2|many|TRBV4-1
TGCGCCAGCAGCGCAGGGGGGGACACCGGGGAGCTGTTTTTT
CASSAGGDTGELFF
>TRBD1|TRBJ1-1|.|TRBV9
TGTGCCAGCACCGCTTTTTCCGGGACAGGCGGTGAAGCTTTCTTT
CASTAFSGTGGEAFF
>.|TRBJ1-1|.|TRBV28
TGTGCCAGCAGTTTAGCAGGGTTGAGGGCTTTCTTT
CASSLAGLRAFF
>.|TRBJ2-7|.|TRBV28
TGTGCCAGCAGCCGCACCTACAGGATAGGCTACGAGCAGTACTTC
CASSRTYRIGYEQYF
>.|TRBJ2-7|.|TRBV6-1
TGTGCCAGCTGCCGGGTCTCCTACGAGCAGTACTTC
CASCRVSYEQYF
>.|TRBJ2-3|.|TRBV5-1
TGCGCCAGCAGTCGTTATAACACAGATACGCAGTATTTT
CASSRYNTDTQYF
>TRBD1|TRBJ2-5|.|TRBV18
TGTGCCAGCTCGACCAGGGGGCGCGGGGAGACCCAGTACTTC
CASSTRGRGETQYF
>.|TRBJ1-5|.|TRBV5-6
TGTGCCAGCAGCTTCGGAGGGTTCGGCAATCAGCCCCAGCATTTT
CASSFGGFGNQPQHF
>TRBD1|TRBJ1-1|few|TRBV10-2
TGCGCCAGCAGTGAGTCTTCCGGGACAGGAGTGACTTTCTTT
CASSESSGTGVTFF
>.|TRBJ1-1|few|TRBV6-1
TGTGCCAGCAGTTTACGGTTGAACACTGAAGCTTTCTTT
CASSLRLNTEAFF
>.|TRBJ2-7|medium-sized|TRBV28
TGTGCCAGCAGTGGGGGGTACGGGGACTACGAGCAGTACTTC
CASSGGYGDYEQYF
>.|TRBJ2-3|.|TRBV27
TGTGCCAGCAGTTTATCGAGAGATACGCAGTATTTT
CASSLSRDTQYF
>.|TRBJ1-5|few|TRBV2
TGTGCCAGCAGGCGGGACATGGAAGTGGAGCAGCCCCAGCATTTT
CASRRDMEVEQPQHF
>.|TRBJ2-7|.|TRBV7-9
TGTGCCAGCAGCGTCGGGCCAGCCTACGAGCAGTACTTC
CASSVGPAYEQYF
>TRBD2|TRBJ2-5|once|TRBV7-9
TGTGCCAGCAGCGCTAGAATAGCGGGAGCTGAGACCCAGTACTTC
CASSARIAGAETQYF
>TRBD2|TRBJ2-3|.|TRBV5-6
TGTGCCAGCAGCTTGGGGGCGGGAGCGCTGTGGGGTACGCAGTATTTT
CASSLGAGALWGTQYF
>TRBD1|TRBJ1-2|.|TRBV2
TGTGCCAGCAGTGAACAGGGGGCTCCCCTCCGAGGCTACACCTTC
CASSEQGAPLRGYTF
>.|TRBJ2-2|.|TRBV27
TGTGCCAGCAGTTTATCGGATCGCAACACCGGGGAGCTGTTTTTT
CASSLSDRNTGELFF
>TRBD1|TRBJ1-4|.|TRBV5-5
TGTGCCAGCAGCTCGGGACAGCCTAATGAAAAACTGTTTTTT
CASSSGQPNEKLFF
>.|TRBJ2-4|.|TRBV5-1
TGCGCCAGCAGCTTGTCGAGTTCAGCCAAAAACATTCAGTACTTC
CASSLSSSAKNIQYF
>TRBD1|TRBJ2-1|.|TRBV14
TGTGCCAGCAGCCCGGACAGGGTGCGAGGCAATGAGCAGTTCTTC
CASSPDRVRGNEQFF
>.|TRBJ2-2|.|TRBV5-1
TGCGCCAGCAGCGGAACAGGGTTCACCGGGGAGCTGTTTTTT
CASSGTGFTGELFF
>.|TRBJ2-2|.|TRBV25-1
TGTGCCAGCAGTGCCACACTAGCGAACACCGGGGAGCTGTTTTTT
CASSATLANTGELFF
>TRBD1|TRBJ2-7|.|TRBV5-1
TGCGCCAGCAGCTTGGGGGACAGGGGAAGCTCCTACGAGCAGTACTTC
CASSLGDRGSSYEQYF
>TRBD1|TRBJ1-3|.|TRBV6-6
TGTGCCAGCAGTTTCTCACCTGACAGGGCTGGAAACACCATATATTTT
CASSFSPDRAGNTIYF
>TRBD1|TRBJ1-2|.|TRBV27
TGTGCCAGCAGTTTAAGGGGACAGCCGTATGTCAATGGCTACACCTTC
CASSLRGQPYVNGYTF
>.|TRBJ2-1|.|TRBV6-6
TGTGCCAGCAGAGAAAGCCAGGACGGTCGAAATGAGCAGTTCTTC
CASRESQDGRNEQFF
>.|TRBJ2-7|few|TRBV19
TGTGCCAGTAGCAAACAAAGCTCCTACGAGCAGTACTTC
CASSKQSSYEQYF
>TRBD2|TRBJ2-1|few|TRBV7-9
TGTGCCAGCAGCTTTTGGGCTAGCGGGAGAGGATTGGCTGAGCAGTTCTTC
CASSFWASGRGLAEQFF
>.|TRBJ2-7|.|TRBV11-2
TGTGCCAGCAGCTCCGGGCGCGCCGAGCAGTACTTC
CASSSGRAEQYF
>.|TRBJ2-7|.|TRBV21-1
TGTGCCAGCAGCAACGGGACGGGGATCTACGAGCAGTACTTC
CASSNGTGIYEQYF
>.|TRBJ2-3|medium-sized|TRBV5-1
TGCGCCAGCAGCTTGAACGCTGGGAGCACAGATACGCAGTATTTT
CASSLNAGSTDTQYF
>TRBD1|TRBJ2-1|once|TRBV9
TGTGCCAGCAGCCCGGGACAGGTATACAATGAGCAGTTCTTC
CASSPGQVYNEQFF
>TRBD1|TRBJ2-6|.|TRBV11-2
TGTGCCAGCAGCCGTTCTGAACAGGGGGCTGGGGCCAACGTCCTGACTTTC
CASSRSEQGAGANVLTF
>.|TRBJ1-5|.|TRBV11-2
TGTGCCAGCAGCTTAGGCGGGAATAGCAATCAGCCCCAGCATTTT
CASSLGGNSNQPQHF
>.|TRBJ2-7|.|TRBV28
TGTGCCAGCAGTTTGGGACAATACTACGAGCAGTACTTC
CASSLGQYYEQYF
>.|TRBJ1-5|.|TRBV28
TGTGCCAGCAGCTTCAGAGGGAGAGGTCAGCCCCAGCATTTT
CASSFRGRGQPQHF
>.|TRBJ1-1|.|TRBV7-2
TGTGCCAGCAGCCGCTCGGCTGTAGGCGACACTGAAGCTTTCTTT
CASSRSAVGDTEAFF
>TRBD2|TRBJ2-3|once|TRBV11-2
TGTGCCAGCAGCATAGGACTAGCAGATACGCAGTATTTT
CASSIGLADTQYF
>.|TRBJ1-1|.|TRBV11-2
TGTGCCAGCAGCCTTAACACTGAAGCTTTCTTT
CASSLNTEAFF
>.|TRBJ2-3|.|TRBV4-2
TGTGCCAGCAGCTTGGGGGGAGATACGCAGTATTTT
CASSLGGDTQYF
>.|TRBJ2-5|.|TRBV2
TGTGCCAGCAGCCCCCTAGAGATTGGCGAGACCCAGTACTTC
CASSPLEIGETQYF
>.|TRBJ2-2|.|TRBV18
TGTGCCAGCTCACCCCTACCGGGTCAGCAGCACACCGGGGAGCTGTTTTTT
CASSPLPGQQHTGELFF
>.|TRBJ2-7|.|TRBV7-8
TGTGCCAGCAGCTTAGGTTACTACGAGCAGTACTTC
CASSLGYYEQYF
>TRBD1|TRBJ2-1|.|TRBV5-1
TGCGCCAGCAGGGCGGGACAGGGAGAACACAATGAGCAGTTCTTC
CASRAGQGEHNEQFF
>TRBD2|TRBJ2-1|.|TRBV28
TGTGCCAGCAGTTTAACCACTAGCGGGAGAAACAATGAGCAGTTCTTC
CASSLTTSGRNNEQFF
>.|TRBJ1-1|.|TRBV4-1
TGCGCCAGCCAGAAAGGGACGGGAATGAACACTGAAGCTTTCTTT
CASQKGTGMNTEAFF
>.|TRBJ2-7|.|TRBV27
TGTGCCAGCAGCCCACAGGGTTCACCTAGGGAGCAGTACTTC
CASSPQGSPREQYF
>TRBD2|TRBJ2-1|.|TRBV5-4
TGTGCCAGCAGCTACGGGGCTAGCGGGAGGGGAAACAATGAGCAGTTCTTC
CASSYGASGRGNNEQFF
>.|TRBJ1-2|.|TRBV10-2
TGCGCCAGCAGTGAGCCGAACAAGGCAGAATATGGCTACACCTTC
CASSEPNKAEYGYTF
>TRBD1|TRBJ2-1|.|TRBV7-2
TGTGCCAGCAGCTTAGTCGGGACAGTATACAATGAGCAGTTCTTC
CASSLVGTVYNEQFF
>.|TRBJ1-3|.|TRBV5-4
TGTGCCAGCAGCTTGGACGGAATCGTTACCACCATATATTTT
CASSLDGIVTTIYF
>TRBD1|TRBJ1-5|.|TRBV10-3
TGTGCCATCAGTGGACAGGGGGTTGATCAGCCCCAGCATTTT
CAISGQGVDQPQHF
>.|TRBJ1-5|.|TRBV18
TGTGCCAGCTCACCAGGGCATAGCAATCAGCCCCAGCATTTT
CASSPGHSNQPQHF
>.|TRBJ1-3|.|TRBV28
TGTGCCAGCAGACGGGACATCGGGAACACCATATATTTT
CASRRDIGNTIYF
>.|TRBJ2-1|.|TRBV11-2
TGTGCCAGCAGCGCACCATTGGGGCGATACAATGAGCAGTTCTTC
CASSAPLGRYNEQFF
>.|TRBJ1-4|.|TRBV6-6
TGTGCCAGCACCGAAGGGGGAGCTAATGAAAAACTGTTTTTT
CASTEGGANEKLFF